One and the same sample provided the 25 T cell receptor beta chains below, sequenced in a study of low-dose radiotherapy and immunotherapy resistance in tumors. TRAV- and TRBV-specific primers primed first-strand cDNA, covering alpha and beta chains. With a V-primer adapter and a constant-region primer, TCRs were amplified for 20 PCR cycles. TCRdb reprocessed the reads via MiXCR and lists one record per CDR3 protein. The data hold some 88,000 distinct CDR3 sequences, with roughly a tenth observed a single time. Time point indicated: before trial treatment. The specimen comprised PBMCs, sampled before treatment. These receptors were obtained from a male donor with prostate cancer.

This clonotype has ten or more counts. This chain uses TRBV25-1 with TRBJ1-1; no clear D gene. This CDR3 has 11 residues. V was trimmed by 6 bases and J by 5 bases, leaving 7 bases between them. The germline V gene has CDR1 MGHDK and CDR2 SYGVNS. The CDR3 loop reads CASRGLTEAFF. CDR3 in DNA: TGTGCCAGCAGAGGACTAACTGAAGCTTTCTTT.

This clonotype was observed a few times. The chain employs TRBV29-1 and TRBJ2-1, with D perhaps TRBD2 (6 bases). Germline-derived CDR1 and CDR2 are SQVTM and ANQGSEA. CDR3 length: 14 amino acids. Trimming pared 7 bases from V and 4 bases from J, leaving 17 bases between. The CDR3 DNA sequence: TGCAGCGCAGAAGGTGGGAGGTATTACAATGAGCAGTTCTTC. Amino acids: CSAEGGRYYNEQFF.

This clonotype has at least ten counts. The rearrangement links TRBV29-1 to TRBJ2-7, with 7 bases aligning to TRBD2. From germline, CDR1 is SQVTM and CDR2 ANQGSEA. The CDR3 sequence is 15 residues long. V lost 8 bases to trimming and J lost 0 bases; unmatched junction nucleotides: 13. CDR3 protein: CSPPARGDASYEQYF. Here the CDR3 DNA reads TGCAGCCCCCCTGCTCGGGGGGACGCCTCCTACGAGCAGTACTTC.

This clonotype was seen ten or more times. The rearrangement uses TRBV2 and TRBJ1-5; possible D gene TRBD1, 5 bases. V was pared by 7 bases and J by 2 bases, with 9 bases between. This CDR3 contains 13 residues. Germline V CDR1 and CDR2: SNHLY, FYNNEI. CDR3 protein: CASTGAGNQPQHF. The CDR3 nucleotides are TGTGCCAGCACCGGGGCGGGCAATCAGCCCCAGCATTTT.

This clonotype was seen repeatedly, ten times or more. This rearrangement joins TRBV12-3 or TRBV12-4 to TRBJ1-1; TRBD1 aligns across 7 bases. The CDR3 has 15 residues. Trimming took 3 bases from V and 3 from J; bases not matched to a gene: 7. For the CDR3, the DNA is TGTGCCAGCAGTTTTCGGCGGACAGGCTACACTGAAGCTTTCTTT. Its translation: CASSFRRTGYTEAFF.

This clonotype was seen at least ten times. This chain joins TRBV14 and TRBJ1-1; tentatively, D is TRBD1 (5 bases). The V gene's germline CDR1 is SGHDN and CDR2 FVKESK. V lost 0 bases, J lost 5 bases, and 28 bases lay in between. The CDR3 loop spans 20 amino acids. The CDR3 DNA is TGTGCCAGCAGCCAAGATCTGTTTGTACAGGACCTAACCGCGACGACTGAAGCTTTCTTT. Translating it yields CASSQDLFVQDLTATTEAFF.

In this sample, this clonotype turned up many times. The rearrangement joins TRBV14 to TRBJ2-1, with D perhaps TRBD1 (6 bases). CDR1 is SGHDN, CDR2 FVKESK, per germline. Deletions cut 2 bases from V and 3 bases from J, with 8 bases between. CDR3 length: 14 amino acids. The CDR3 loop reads CASSQRGFYNEQFF. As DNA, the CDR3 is TGTGCCAGCAGCCAAAGGGGGTTCTACAATGAGCAGTTCTTC.

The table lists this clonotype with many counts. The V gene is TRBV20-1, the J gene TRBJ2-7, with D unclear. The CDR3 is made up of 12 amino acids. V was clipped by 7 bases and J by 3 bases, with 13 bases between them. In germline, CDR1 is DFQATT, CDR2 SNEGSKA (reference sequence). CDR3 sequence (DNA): TGCAGTGTCGAACCCACCCTCTACGAGCAGTACTTC. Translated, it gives CSVEPTLYEQYF.

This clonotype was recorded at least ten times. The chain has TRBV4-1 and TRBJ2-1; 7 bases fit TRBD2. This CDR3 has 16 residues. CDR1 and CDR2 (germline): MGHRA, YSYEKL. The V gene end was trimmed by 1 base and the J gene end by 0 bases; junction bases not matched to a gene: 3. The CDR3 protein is CASSQGIAGSYNEQFF. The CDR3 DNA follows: TGCGCCAGCAGCCAAGGGATAGCGGGCTCCTACAATGAGCAGTTCTTC.

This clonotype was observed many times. Written as DNA, the CDR3 is TGTGCCAGCAGCCTTGAGACAGGGCCGAACACTGAAGCTTTCTTT. Translating gives CASSLETGPNTEAFF. V gene TRBV28 combines with J gene TRBJ1-1, with 7 bases fitting TRBD1. CDR1 and CDR2 from the germline V gene are MDHEN and SYDVKM. The CDR3 sequence is 15 residues long. The ends lost 6 bases at V and 1 base at J; junction bases unmatched: 8.

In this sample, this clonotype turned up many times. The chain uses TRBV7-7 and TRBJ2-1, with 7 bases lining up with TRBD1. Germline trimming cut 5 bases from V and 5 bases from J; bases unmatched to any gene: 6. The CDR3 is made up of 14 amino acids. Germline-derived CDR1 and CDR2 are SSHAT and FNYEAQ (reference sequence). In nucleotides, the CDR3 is TGTGCCAGCAGCGTCTCGACAGGGAACAATGAGCAGTTCTTC. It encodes CASSVSTGNNEQFF.

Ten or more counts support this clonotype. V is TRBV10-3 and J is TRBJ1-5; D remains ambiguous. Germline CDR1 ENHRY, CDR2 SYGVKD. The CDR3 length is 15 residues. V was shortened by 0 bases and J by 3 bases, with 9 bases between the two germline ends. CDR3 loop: CAISESAGNNQPQHF. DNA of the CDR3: TGTGCCATCAGTGAGTCGGCGGGGAACAATCAGCCCCAGCATTTT.

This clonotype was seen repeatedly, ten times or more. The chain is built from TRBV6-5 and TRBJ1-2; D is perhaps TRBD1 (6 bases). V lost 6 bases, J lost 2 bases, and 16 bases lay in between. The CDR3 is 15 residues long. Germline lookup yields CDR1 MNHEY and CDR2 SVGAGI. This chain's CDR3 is CASSSMGALNYGYTF. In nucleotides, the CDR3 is TGTGCCAGCAGCTCGATGGGGGCGCTCAACTATGGCTACACCTTC.

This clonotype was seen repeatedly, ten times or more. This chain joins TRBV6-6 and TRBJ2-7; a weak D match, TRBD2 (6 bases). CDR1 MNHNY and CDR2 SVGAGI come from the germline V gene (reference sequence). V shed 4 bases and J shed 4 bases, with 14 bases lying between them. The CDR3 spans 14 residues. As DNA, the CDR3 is TGTGCCAGCAGTTCCACGGGAGTTGGGTACGAGCAGTACTTC. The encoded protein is CASSSTGVGYEQYF.

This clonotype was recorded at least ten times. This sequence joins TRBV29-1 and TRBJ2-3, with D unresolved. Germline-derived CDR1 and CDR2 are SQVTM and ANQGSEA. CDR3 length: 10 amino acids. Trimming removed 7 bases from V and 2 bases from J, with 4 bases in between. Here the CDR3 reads CSGNTDTQYF. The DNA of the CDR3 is TGCAGCGGAAACACAGATACGCAGTATTTT.

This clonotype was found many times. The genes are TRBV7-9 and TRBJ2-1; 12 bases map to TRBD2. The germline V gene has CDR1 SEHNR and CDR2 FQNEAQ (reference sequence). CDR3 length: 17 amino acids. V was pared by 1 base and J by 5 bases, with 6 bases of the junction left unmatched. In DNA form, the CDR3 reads TGTGCCAGCAGCTTAGTAGTAGGACTAGCGGGAAACAATGAGCAGTTCTTC. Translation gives CASSLVVGLAGNNEQFF.

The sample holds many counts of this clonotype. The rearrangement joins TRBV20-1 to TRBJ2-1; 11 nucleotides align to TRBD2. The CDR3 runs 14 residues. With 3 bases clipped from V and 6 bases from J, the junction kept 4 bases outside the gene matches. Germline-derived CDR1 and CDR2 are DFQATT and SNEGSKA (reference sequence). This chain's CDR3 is CSARELAGVNEQFF. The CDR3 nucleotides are TGCAGTGCTAGGGAACTAGCGGGAGTCAATGAGCAGTTCTTC.

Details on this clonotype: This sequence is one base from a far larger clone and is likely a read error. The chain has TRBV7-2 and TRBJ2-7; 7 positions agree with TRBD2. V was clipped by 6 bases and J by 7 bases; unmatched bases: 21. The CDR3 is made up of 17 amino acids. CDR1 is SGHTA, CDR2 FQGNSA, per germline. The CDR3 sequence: CASRPRGGRATYNEQYF. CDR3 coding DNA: TGTGCCAGCAGGCCAAGGGGAGGGAGGGCTACCTACAATGAGCAGTACTTC.

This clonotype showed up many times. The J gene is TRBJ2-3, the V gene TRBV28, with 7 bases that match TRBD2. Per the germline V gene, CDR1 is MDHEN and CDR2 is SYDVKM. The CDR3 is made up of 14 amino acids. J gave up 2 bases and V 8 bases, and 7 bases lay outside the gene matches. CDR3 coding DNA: TGTGCCAGCGTTCGAGCGGGGCTCACAGATACGCAGTATTTT. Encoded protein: CASVRAGLTDTQYF.

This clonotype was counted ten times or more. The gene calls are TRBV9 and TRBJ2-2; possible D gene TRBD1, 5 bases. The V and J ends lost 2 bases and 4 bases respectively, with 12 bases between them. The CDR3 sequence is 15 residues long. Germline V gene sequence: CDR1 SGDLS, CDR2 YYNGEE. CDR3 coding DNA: TGTGCCAGCAGCGTCACAGGTGGGGCCACCGGGGAGCTGTTTTTT. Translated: CASSVTGGATGELFF.

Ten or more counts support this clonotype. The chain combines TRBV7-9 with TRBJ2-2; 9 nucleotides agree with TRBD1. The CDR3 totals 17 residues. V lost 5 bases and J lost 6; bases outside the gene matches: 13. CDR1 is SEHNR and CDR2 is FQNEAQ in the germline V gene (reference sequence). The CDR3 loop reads CASSRHSGTGIAGELFF. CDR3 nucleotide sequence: TGTGCCAGCAGCAGACACTCCGGGACAGGGATCGCCGGGGAGCTGTTTTTT.

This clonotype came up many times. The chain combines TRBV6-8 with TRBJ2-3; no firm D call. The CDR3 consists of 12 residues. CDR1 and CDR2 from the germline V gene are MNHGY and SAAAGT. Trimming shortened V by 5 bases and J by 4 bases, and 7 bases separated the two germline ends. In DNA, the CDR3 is TGTGCCAGCAGTCCGCAGGCAGATACGCAGTATTTT. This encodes CASSPQADTQYF.

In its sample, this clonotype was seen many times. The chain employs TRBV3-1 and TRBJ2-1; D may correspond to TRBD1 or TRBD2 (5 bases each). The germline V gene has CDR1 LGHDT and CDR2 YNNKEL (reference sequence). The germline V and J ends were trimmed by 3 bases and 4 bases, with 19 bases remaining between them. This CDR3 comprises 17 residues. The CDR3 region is CASSQVGTRNLYNEQFF. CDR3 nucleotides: TGTGCCAGCAGCCAGGTCGGGACGCGGAACCTTTACAATGAGCAGTTCTTC.

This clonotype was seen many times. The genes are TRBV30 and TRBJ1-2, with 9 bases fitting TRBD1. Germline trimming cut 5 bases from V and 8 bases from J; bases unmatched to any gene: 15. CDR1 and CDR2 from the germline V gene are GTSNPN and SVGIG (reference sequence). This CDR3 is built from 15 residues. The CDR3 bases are TGTGCCTGGTTCCGGGACAGGGTCATCGAGCGGGGCTACACCTTC. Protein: CAWFRDRVIERGYTF.

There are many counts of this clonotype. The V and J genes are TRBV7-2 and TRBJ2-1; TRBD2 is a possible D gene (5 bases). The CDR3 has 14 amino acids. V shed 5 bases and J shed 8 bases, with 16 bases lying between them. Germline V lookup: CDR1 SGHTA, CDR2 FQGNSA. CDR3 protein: CASSPTGVLHEQFF. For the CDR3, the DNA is TGTGCCAGCAGCCCTACCGGGGTTCTCCATGAGCAGTTCTTC.